This entry lists 23 T cell receptor beta chains sequenced from one sample in a study of blood T cell repertoires in COVID-19. Clones were sequenced by immunoSEQ multiplex PCR, and TCRdb holds only the in-frame ones, with some missing. The sample shows over 65,000 clones, approximately 80% of them seen only once. The sequencing input was peripheral blood. These receptors originate from an elderly man with active or convalescent COVID-19.

The rearrangement links TRBV5-1 to TRBJ1-4; D perhaps matches TRBD1 (5 bases). Trimming removed 0 bases at V and 8 bases at J, with 8 bases between. This CDR3 has 13 residues. CDR1 and CDR2 from the germline V gene are SGHRS and YFSETQ. The CDR3 here is CASSLEAGEKLFF. CDR3 nucleotides: TGCGCCAGCAGCTTGGAAGCAGGGGAAAAACTGTTTTTT. The full variable domain, completed using reference TRBV5-1 and TRBJ1-4, is KAGVTQTPRYLIKTRGQQVTLSCSPISGHRSVSWYQQTPGQGLQFLFEYFSETQRNKGNFPGRFSGRQFSNSRSEMNVSTLELGDSALYLCASSLEAGEKLFFGSGTQLSVL.

The chain is built from TRBV2 and TRBJ2-3, with 12 bases that match TRBD1. Trimming cost V 3 bases and J 8 bases; bases outside gene matches: 9. Germline V lookup: CDR1 SNHLY, CDR2 FYNNEI. The CDR3 consists of 16 residues. The CDR3 DNA sequence: TGTGCCAGCAGTGATCCCAGCGGGACAGGGGGCCGTACGCAGTATTTT. It specifies CASSDPSGTGGRTQYF.

Notes on this clone: Germline is not matched at one junction end, which may reflect a read error. The chain couples TRBV19 to TRBJ1-3, with 9 positions matching TRBD1. This CDR3 region has 14 residues. Germline values: CDR1 LNHDA, CDR2 SQIVND (reference sequence). The CDR3 sequence is CASNPGQGGDTIYF. In DNA form, the CDR3 reads TGTGCCAGTAATCCGGGACAGGGTGGAGACACCATATATTTT.

The chain recombines TRBV30 with TRBJ2-3, with D unresolved. Germline V gives CDR1 GTSNPN, CDR2 SVGIG (reference sequence). The V gene lost 4 bases and the J gene lost 5 bases, with 16 bases spanning the gap. The CDR3 has 14 amino acids. The CDR3 DNA reads TGTGCCTGGACCCGAACGGGTTCCGGAGATACGCAGTATTTT. Its protein is CAWTRTGSGDTQYF.

V usage is TRBV2 and J usage is TRBJ2-5; 11 bases agree with TRBD2. V shed 5 bases, J shed 5 bases, and the junction held 4 bases outside the gene matches. Germline V gene sequence: CDR1 SNHLY, CDR2 FYNNEI. This CDR3 region has 14 residues. This chain's CDR3 is CASSLAGGGETQYF. CDR3 sequence (DNA): TGTGCCAGCAGTTTAGCGGGGGGGGGTGAGACCCAGTACTTC.

This clone has only a few counts. J is TRBJ2-3 and V is TRBV11-3, with D hard to call. Germline assignment: CDR1 SGHNT and CDR2 YENEEA. This CDR3 comprises 15 residues. Trimming took 4 bases from V and 9 from J, leaving 20 bases between them. The CDR3 bases are TGTGCCAGCAGCTCCAGGTCTTTTGAATCTGGGACGCAGTATTTT. Translating it yields CASSSRSFESGTQYF.

The V call is TRBV7-2, the J call TRBJ1-5; D uncertain. Deletions cut 1 base from V and 5 bases from J, with 12 bases between. Germline lookup yields CDR1 SGHTA and CDR2 FQGNSA. The length of the CDR3 is 15 residues. The CDR3 nucleotides read TGTGCCAGCAGCTTAGATGGGAGAGAGGATCAGCCCCAGCATTTT. Translation: CASSLDGREDQPQHF.

This clone occurred a few times. This sequence joins TRBV29-1 and TRBJ1-1, with a tentative D call TRBD1 (5 bases). The CDR3 sequence is 16 residues long. Trimming left V 4 bases short and J 1 base short, with 19 bases between. The germline gives CDR1 SQVTM, CDR2 ANQGSEA. Here the CDR3 DNA reads TGCAGCGTTGCCCTTTACAGGCCGAGCGCGAACACTGAAGCTTTCTTT. It specifies CSVALYRPSANTEAFF.

The chain links TRBV15 to TRBJ2-1; 8 nucleotides align to TRBD2. This CDR3 has 19 amino acids. V was clipped by 3 bases and J by 0 bases; unmatched bases: 13. Germline lookup yields CDR1 LNHNV and CDR2 YYDKDF (reference sequence). Written as DNA, the CDR3 is TGTGCCACCAGCAGCCGGAGCGGGAGAGTTCTGAGCTCCTACAATGAGCAGTTCTTC. This sequence encodes CATSSRSGRVLSSYNEQFF.

Only a few counts were recorded for this clone. The chain couples TRBV7-9 to TRBJ2-3, with a possible D match to TRBD2 (7 bases). V was cut by 5 bases and J by 5 bases, with 14 bases left in between. This CDR3 is 14 amino acids long. Germline values: CDR1 SEHNR, CDR2 FQNEAQ (reference sequence). The CDR3 DNA is TGTGCCAGCAGCCCTTGGGGGGGGCGAGATACGCAGTATTTT. Its protein is CASSPWGGRDTQYF.

The chain carries TRBV7-3 and TRBJ2-5, with a weak D call TRBD2 (5 bases). CDR3 length equals 15 residues. Trimming cost V 2 bases and J 4 bases, with 14 bases left between them. Germline V lookup: CDR1 SGHTA, CDR2 FQGTGA. The CDR3 spells CASSLGSGRGETQYF. In DNA, the CDR3 is TGTGCCAGCAGCTTAGGGTCGGGGAGAGGAGAGACCCAGTACTTC.

The CDR3, as DNA: TGCGCCAGCAGCTTGAACCCGGGACAGGGGGTTAATGAAAAACTGTTTTTT. It codes for CASSLNPGQGVNEKLFF. The V gene is TRBV5-1, the J gene TRBJ1-4; 11 bases fit TRBD1. CDR3 size: 17 residues. The germline V gene encodes CDR1 SGHRS and CDR2 YFSETQ. The V and J ends lost 1 base and 4 bases, in that order; junction bases with no gene match: 6.

J is TRBJ1-6 and V is TRBV7-2; D might be TRBD1 (6 bases). CDR3 length: 19 residues. The germline V and J ends were trimmed by 1 base and 1 base, with 17 bases remaining between them. Looked up from germline, CDR1 is SGHTA and CDR2 is FQGNSA. In DNA, the CDR3 is TGTGCCAGCAGCTTAGATATTCAGGCAGGGGTTTCCTATAATTCACCCCTCCACTTT. Residues: CASSLDIQAGVSYNSPLHF.

This clone was detected only once. The chain combines TRBV18 with TRBJ2-6; the D is unclear. V dropped 6 bases and J dropped 0 bases, with 9 bases sitting between them. This CDR3 contains 15 residues. Germline V gene lookup returns CDR1 KGHSH and CDR2 LQKENI. CDR3 amino acids: CASSRSHSGANVLTF. CDR3 coding DNA: TGTGCCAGCTCCCGGAGCCACTCTGGGGCCAACGTCCTGACTTTC.

The rearrangement links TRBV7-3 to TRBJ2-3; 12 bases fit TRBD2. The germline V gene encodes CDR1 SGHTA and CDR2 FQGTGA. The CDR3 totals 15 residues. Trimming cost V 4 bases and J 9 bases; bases outside gene matches: 8. The CDR3, as DNA: TGTGCCAGCAGCTCGACTAGCGGGAGATTGTCAACGCAGTATTTT. This translates into CASSSTSGRLSTQYF. Full variable domain (rest looked up from reference TRBV7-3 and TRBJ2-3): GAGVSQTPSNKVTEKGKYVELRCDPISGHTALYWYRQSLGQGPEFLIYFQGTGAADDSGLPNDRFFAVRPEGSVSTLKIQRTERGDSAVYLCASSSTSGRLSTQYFGPGTRLTVL.

This chain links TRBV7-2 with TRBJ1-5, with no clear D. The germline V gene has CDR1 SGHTA and CDR2 FQGNSA. There are 16 residues in the CDR3. V was cut by 5 bases and J by 6 bases, with 20 bases left in between. CDR3 amino acids: CASSLRWGAEGQPQHF. For the CDR3, the DNA is TGTGCCAGCAGCCTTAGGTGGGGAGCAGAGGGTCAGCCCCAGCATTTT.

The chain carries TRBV21-1 and TRBJ1-6; TRBD1 is taken as the D call from the table, unchecked against the DNA. TRBV21-1 represents a pseudogene. This CDR3 has 12 amino acids. CDR3 region: CASSDHRDPLHF. In DNA, the CDR3 is TGTGCCAGCAGCGACCACAGGGATCCCCTCCACTTT.

The rearrangement links TRBV19 to TRBJ1-2; TRBD1 might be the D (6 bases). V dropped 6 bases and J dropped 5 bases, with 13 bases sitting between them. The CDR3 sequence is 13 residues long. Germline CDR1 LNHDA, CDR2 SQIVND (reference sequence). CDR3 loop: CASSKDRPYGYTF. The CDR3, as DNA: TGTGCCAGTAGCAAAGACAGGCCGTATGGCTACACCTTC.

The V call is TRBV7-4, the J call TRBJ2-1, with 7 positions matching TRBD2. Germline loops: CDR1 SGHVT, CDR2 SQSDAQ. V gave up 5 bases and J gave up 2 bases; unmatched junction bases: 12. This CDR3 region has 17 residues. The CDR3 DNA follows: TGTGCCAGCAGCACCCCTACCCAAGCGGGACCCTACAATGAGCAGTTCTTC. This translates into CASSTPTQAGPYNEQFF.

The chain employs TRBV7-8 and TRBJ1-5; a possible D gene is TRBD1 (6 bases). V was clipped by 3 bases and J by 4 bases, with 7 bases between them. Germline assignment: CDR1 SGHVS and CDR2 FQNEAQ. The CDR3 loop spans 13 amino acids. CDR3 DNA: TGTGCCAGCAGCTTGAGGGGGAATCAGCCCCAGCATTTT. Its protein is CASSLRGNQPQHF. Supplemented by reference TRBV7-8 and TRBJ1-5, the full variable domain reads GAGVSQSPRYKVAKRGQDVALRCDPISGHVSLFWYQQALGQGPEFLTYFQNEAQLDKSGLPSDRFFAERPEGSVSTLKIQRTQQEDSAVYLCASSLRGNQPQHFGDGTRLSIL.

CDR3 sequence: CASSTTGDRGGIQYF. The CDR3 DNA reads as TGTGCCAGTAGTACCACGGGGGACAGGGGAGGCATTCAGTACTTC. V gene TRBV19 combines with J gene TRBJ2-4; TRBD1 agrees at 10 bases. CDR3 length equals 15 residues. Unmatched junction bases numbered 9, after V lost 4 bases and J lost 9 bases. CDR1 and CDR2 from the germline V gene are LNHDA and SQIVND (reference sequence). The full variable domain, rest sourced from reference TRBV19 and TRBJ2-4, is DGGITQSPKYLFRKEGQNVTLSCEQNLNHDAMYWYRQDPGQGLRLIYYSQIVNDFQKGDIAEGYSVSREKKESFPLTVTSAQKNPTAFYLCASSTTGDRGGIQYFGAGTRLSVL.

This chain uses TRBV7-2 with TRBJ1-1, with D maybe TRBD1 (6 bases). The CDR3 spans 14 residues. Trimming removed 1 base at V and 6 bases at J, with 12 bases between. Germline V lookup: CDR1 SGHTA, CDR2 FQGNSA. CDR3 nucleotide sequence: TGTGCCAGCAGCTTAGGGGGGCTCGTCGCTGAAGCTTTCTTT. Its protein is CASSLGGLVAEAFF.

Notes on this clone: The same CDR3 is also encoded by other DNA sequences in this sample. The chain links TRBV3-1 (or the pseudogene TRBV3-2) to TRBJ1-5; D gene uncertain. Trimming took off 0 bases at V and 4 bases at J, with 4 bases between the two ends. Germline assignment: CDR1 LGHDT and CDR2 YNNKEL (reference sequence). The CDR3 length is 13 residues. DNA of the CDR3: TGTGCCAGCAGCCAAGACCTAAATCAGCCCCAGCATTTT. It is translated as CASSQDLNQPQHF.